These 30 T cell receptor beta chains originate from one sample sequenced in a study of blood T cell repertoires in COVID-19. Produced via immunoSEQ multiplex PCR; TCRdb's table is partial and in-frame only. Among about 140,000 clones listed, about nine tenths were seen once. Sequencing was performed on PBMCs or T cells enriched from blood (not recorded which). These receptors all stem from a man aged 50-60 years who had recovered from COVID-19.

V usage is TRBV5-1 and J usage is TRBJ2-5, with D uncertain. The CDR3 extends over 14 amino acids. Germline assignment: CDR1 SGHRS and CDR2 YFSETQ. Trimming removed 5 bases at V and 5 bases at J, with 16 bases between. The CDR3 region is CASSETNLRETQYF. The CDR3 nucleotides are TGCGCCAGCAGTGAGACAAATCTAAGGGAGACCCAGTACTTC.

CDR3 bases: TGTGCCAGCAGCGTAGATTGGTCAGAAAATCAGCCCCAGCATTTT. As protein: CASSVDWSENQPQHF. The V gene is TRBV9, the J gene TRBJ1-5; D is ambiguous. V was pared by 0 bases and J by 4 bases, with 11 bases between. This CDR3 is built from 15 residues. The germline CDR1 and CDR2 sequences are SGDLS and YYNGEE.

DNA for the CDR3: TGCGCCAGCAGTGGCGGTCACGAGCAGTACGTC. Translated: CASSGGHEQYV. The V and J genes are TRBV10-2 and TRBJ2-7; D ambiguous. Per germline, CDR1 WSHSY and CDR2 SAAADI. Between the trimmed V and J ends, which lost 4 bases and 5 bases, there was a span of 6 bases. The CDR3 is 11 residues long.

The CDR3 sequence: CAWSKGEINSNQPQHF. In nucleotides, the CDR3 is TGTGCCTGGAGTAAGGGAGAGATTAATAGCAATCAGCCCCAGCATTTT. This chain links TRBV30 with TRBJ1-5; the D is unclear. V was trimmed by 2 bases and J by 0 bases, leaving 14 bases between them. Looked up from germline, CDR1 is GTSNPN and CDR2 is SVGIG (reference sequence). There are 16 residues in the CDR3.

The CDR3 DNA reads TGTGCCAGCAGCCTTGGACAGGGGAGGACTGAAGCTTTCTTT. This gives the protein CASSLGQGRTEAFF. The rearrangement uses TRBV7-3 and TRBJ1-1; 9 nucleotides match TRBD1. Germline CDR1 reads SGHTA; CDR2 reads FQGTGA. J was trimmed by 5 bases and V by 5 bases; bases with no gene match: 6. CDR3 size: 14 residues. Combining the CDR3 with reference TRBV7-3 and TRBJ1-1 gives the whole variable domain GAGVSQTPSNKVTEKGKYVELRCDPISGHTALYWYRQSLGQGPEFLIYFQGTGAADDSGLPNDRFFAVRPEGSVSTLKIQRTERGDSAVYLCASSLGQGRTEAFFGQGTRLTVV.

The CDR3 DNA reads as TGCGCCAGCAGCTCTGCGGAACCCTCCTACAATGAGCAGTTCTTC. This sequence encodes CASSSAEPSYNEQFF. The chain carries TRBV5-1 and TRBJ2-1; D is uncertain. The CDR3 runs to 15 residues. The V gene's germline CDR1 is SGHRS and CDR2 YFSETQ. The V end lost 3 bases, the J end lost 0 bases, and 10 bases lay between the germline ends.

V usage is TRBV6-5 and J usage is TRBJ1-1; unclear D gene. There are 14 residues in the CDR3. The germline V gene has CDR1 MNHEY and CDR2 SVGAGI. Trimming cost V 4 bases and J 3 bases, with 12 bases left between them. The CDR3 region is CASSSRRADTEAFF. The CDR3 DNA follows: TGTGCCAGCAGTTCCCGGAGGGCCGACACTGAAGCTTTCTTT.

This chain joins TRBV13 and TRBJ1-1, with 8 bases aligning to TRBD1. Germline V gives CDR1 PRHDT, CDR2 FYEKMQ (reference sequence). There are 13 residues in the CDR3. V lost 5 bases, J lost 10 bases, and 9 bases stayed unmatched. The CDR3 sequence: CASSQRQGIVAFF. Written as DNA, the CDR3 is TGTGCCAGCAGCCAGAGACAGGGGATTGTAGCTTTCTTT.

The chain joins TRBV27 to TRBJ1-6, with D perhaps TRBD1 (5 bases). The CDR3 sequence is 14 residues long. Germline lookup yields CDR1 MNHEY and CDR2 SMNVEV (reference sequence). The V and J ends lost 3 bases and 11 bases respectively, with 14 bases between them. The DNA for the CDR3 is TGTGCCAGCAGTTTGCGGGGGGACCTTGCACCCCTCCACTTT. Amino acids: CASSLRGDLAPLHF.

The CDR3, as DNA: TGTGCCAGCAGCCCCCAGGGTCCCCAGCGGGACGGGGAGCTGTTTTTT. It specifies CASSPQGPQRDGELFF. This chain links TRBV11-2 with TRBJ2-2; 7 bases map to TRBD2. CDR1 and CDR2 (germline): SGHAT, FQNNGV. V was clipped by 5 bases and J by 7 bases; unmatched bases: 13. CDR3 length equals 16 residues.

The rearrangement uses TRBV9 and TRBJ2-2; 12 nucleotides match TRBD2. This CDR3 has 14 amino acids. V was clipped by 7 bases and J by 8 bases; unmatched bases: 6. The germline V gene has CDR1 SGDLS and CDR2 YYNGEE. As DNA, the CDR3 is TGTGCCAGCTCTCGGACTAGCGGGAAGGGGGAGCTGTTTTTT. Translation gives CASSRTSGKGELFF.

In DNA form, the CDR3 reads TGTGCCACCAGCAGAGGACAGGGGAATGAGCAGTTCTTC. This gives the protein CATSRGQGNEQFF. The gene calls are TRBV15 and TRBJ2-1; TRBD1 agrees at 8 bases. Per germline, CDR1 LNHNV and CDR2 YYDKDF (reference sequence). This CDR3 region has 13 residues. V lost 1 base to trimming and J lost 7 bases; unmatched junction nucleotides: 0.

The chain couples TRBV10-3 to TRBJ1-2; D is possibly TRBD1 (5 bases). The CDR3 length is 16 residues. V lost 0 bases and J 2 bases, leaving 13 bases between the germline ends. Germline assignment: CDR1 ENHRY and CDR2 SYGVKD. The CDR3 coding sequence is TGTGCCATCAGTGAGTCGGTGGGACTGAGAAACTATGGCTACACCTTC. Protein product: CAISESVGLRNYGYTF.

The rearrangement links TRBV18 to TRBJ1-6; no firm D call. CDR1 and CDR2 (germline): KGHSH, LQKENI. V lost 5 bases and J lost 1, with 3 bases in between. The CDR3 is 13 amino acids. CDR3 bases: TGTGCCAGCTCAGAGTCCTATAATTCACCCCTCCACTTT. Encoded protein: CASSESYNSPLHF.

A single count supports this clone. The V gene is TRBV12-3 or TRBV12-4, the J gene TRBJ2-7; D is undetermined. V dropped 3 bases and J dropped 3 bases, with 9 bases sitting between them. The CDR3 has 13 residues. The chain's CDR3 is CASSLGSFYEQYV. Here the CDR3 DNA reads TGTGCCAGCAGTTTGGGCAGCTTCTACGAGCAGTACGTC.

The chain has TRBV9 and TRBJ2-3, with D possibly being TRBD2 (5 bases). The CDR3 is 15 residues long. Trimming shortened V by 4 bases and J by 6 bases, and 18 bases separated the two germline ends. Germline CDR1 reads SGDLS; CDR2 reads YYNGEE. CDR3 sequence (DNA): TGTGCCAGCAGCCCATCTGGTGGGGAGTACGATACGCAGTATTTT. This encodes CASSPSGGEYDTQYF.

The gene calls are TRBV19 and TRBJ2-1; 14 nucleotides match TRBD2. The V segment lost 5 bases and the J segment 9 bases; nucleotides outside the gene matches: 9. This CDR3 has 16 residues. Germline CDR1 reads LNHDA; CDR2 reads SQIVND (reference sequence). CDR3 amino acids: CASSPWGLAGEGEQFF. The DNA for the CDR3 is TGTGCCAGTAGTCCCTGGGGACTAGCGGGAGAGGGTGAGCAGTTCTTC.

The V call is TRBV5-1, the J call TRBJ1-3; TRBD1 is a possible D gene (5 bases). Germline V lookup: CDR1 SGHRS, CDR2 YFSETQ. The CDR3 has 13 amino acids. V lost 0 bases and J 4 bases, leaving 5 bases between the germline ends. CDR3 in amino acids: CASSLEGGNTIYF. The CDR3 DNA sequence: TGCGCCAGCAGCTTGGAGGGGGGAAACACCATATATTTT.

The chain joins TRBV30 to TRBJ1-3; maybe TRBD1 (6 bases). V was pared by 0 bases and J by 0 bases, with 9 bases between. CDR1 and CDR2 from the germline V gene are GTSNPN and SVGIG (reference sequence). This CDR3 region has 15 residues. The CDR3 nucleotides read TGTGCCTGGAGTGTAGGGGGATTCTCTGGAAACACCATATATTTT. Its protein product is CAWSVGGFSGNTIYF.

The rearrangement uses TRBV5-4 and TRBJ2-3, with D tentatively TRBD1 (5 bases). This CDR3 comprises 14 residues. Trimming stripped 0 bases from V and 2 bases from J, with 7 bases between. The V gene's germline CDR1 is SGHNT and CDR2 YYREEE (reference sequence). This CDR3 reads CASSLGQHTDTQYF. The DNA for the CDR3 is TGTGCCAGCAGCTTGGGACAGCACACAGATACGCAGTATTTT. The full variable domain, its missing parts supplied by reference TRBV5-4 and TRBJ2-3, is ETGVTQSPTHLIKTRGQQVTLRCSSQSGHNTVSWYQQALGQGPQFIFQYYREEENGRGNFPPRFSGLQFPNYSSELNVNALELDDSALYLCASSLGQHTDTQYFGPGTRLTVL.

This clone was found once. The chain carries TRBV9 and TRBJ1-6; possible D gene TRBD1, 5 bases. V was trimmed by 0 bases and J by 7 bases, leaving 8 bases between them. This CDR3 comprises 14 residues. Germline values: CDR1 SGDLS, CDR2 YYNGEE. DNA for the CDR3: TGTGCCAGCAGCGTAGGGACACTAAATTCACCCCTCCACTTT. Protein sequence: CASSVGTLNSPLHF.

V gene TRBV28 combines with J gene TRBJ1-1, with D hard to call. The CDR3 extends over 12 amino acids. Looked up from germline, CDR1 is MDHEN and CDR2 is SYDVKM. Deletions cut 6 bases from V and 11 bases from J, with 16 bases between. CDR3 residues: CASSFAGMGAFF. DNA for the CDR3: TGTGCCAGCAGCTTCGCCGGGATGGGGGCTTTCTTT. The whole variable domain, remainder taken from reference TRBV28 and TRBJ1-1, is DVKVTQSSRYLVKRTGEKVFLECVQDMDHENMFWYRQDPGLGLRLIYFSYDVKMKEKGDIPEGYSVSREKKERFSLILESASTNQTSMYLCASSFAGMGAFFGQGTRLTVV.

The CDR3 sequence is CASSLGGQVYGYTF. The CDR3 nucleotides are TGTGCCAGCAGCTTAGGGGGACAGGTCTATGGCTACACCTTC. This chain links TRBV7-8 with TRBJ1-2; the match to TRBD1 covers 8 bases. CDR1 and CDR2 (germline): SGHVS, FQNEAQ. This CDR3 has 14 amino acids. V lost 1 base and J lost 4; bases outside the gene matches: 2.

This sequence joins TRBV10-3 and TRBJ2-5; TRBD1 aligns across 12 bases. Trimming cost V 7 bases and J 5 bases; bases outside gene matches: 14. This CDR3 contains 17 residues. The V gene's germline CDR1 is ENHRY and CDR2 SYGVKD. The CDR3 is CAINEHPGQGAGETQYF. CDR3 nucleotides: TGTGCCATCAACGAACACCCGGGACAGGGGGCTGGGGAGACCCAGTACTTC.

The chain's CDR3 is CASSFGTSLNTQYF. For the CDR3, the DNA is TGTGCCAGCAGCTTCGGGACTAGTTTAAATACGCAGTATTTT. The J gene is TRBJ2-3, the V gene TRBV11-1; 8 bases match TRBD2. The V gene's germline CDR1 is SGHAT and CDR2 FQDESV (reference sequence). J lost 7 bases, V lost 3 bases, and 6 bases had no gene match. The CDR3 is 14 amino acids.

This sequence joins TRBV7-8 and TRBJ1-5; D not resolved. The germline V gene encodes CDR1 SGHVS and CDR2 FQNEAQ. This CDR3 is built from 14 residues. V was cut by 4 bases and J by 5 bases, with 12 bases left in between. This CDR3 is CASSSRSVDQPQHF. The CDR3 bases are TGTGCCAGCAGCTCCCGGTCGGTGGATCAGCCCCAGCATTTT.

This chain joins TRBV9 and TRBJ2-1, with a possible D match to TRBD2 (7 bases). There are 15 residues in the CDR3. The germline CDR1 and CDR2 sequences are SGDLS and YYNGEE. Trimming took 4 bases from V and 4 from J, leaving 15 bases between them. CDR3 residues: CASSPRGGRYNEQFF. CDR3 bases: TGTGCCAGCAGCCCCAGGGGCGGGAGATACAATGAGCAGTTCTTC.

The chain combines TRBV18 with TRBJ1-1, with 8 bases identical to TRBD1. V was clipped by 4 bases and J by 5 bases; unmatched bases: 9. The V gene's germline CDR1 is KGHSH and CDR2 LQKENI. This CDR3 has 15 amino acids. This CDR3 is CASSQTGGSATEAFF. The DNA of the CDR3 is TGTGCCAGCTCACAAACAGGGGGTTCAGCAACTGAAGCTTTCTTT. Combining the CDR3 with reference TRBV18 and TRBJ1-1 gives the whole variable domain NAGVMQNPRHLVRRRGQEARLRCSPMKGHSHVYWYRQLPEEGLKFMVYLQKENIIDESGMPKERFSAEFPKEGPSILRIQQVVRGDSAAYFCASSQTGGSATEAFFGQGTRLTVV.

This chain joins TRBV9 and TRBJ2-1, with D uncertain. Looked up from germline, CDR1 is SGDLS and CDR2 is YYNGEE. The germline V and J ends were trimmed by 4 bases and 8 bases, with 10 bases remaining between them. The CDR3 sequence is 12 residues long. CDR3 residues: CASSPRRYEQFF. Written as DNA, the CDR3 is TGTGCCAGCAGCCCGCGAAGATATGAGCAGTTCTTC.

The genes are TRBV29-1 and TRBJ2-1; maybe TRBD2 (6 bases). Germline V lookup: CDR1 SQVTM, CDR2 ANQGSEA. This CDR3 contains 16 residues. The ends were cut back, 0 bases at V and 0 bases at J, with 12 bases in the middle. The CDR3 region has the DNA TGCAGCGTTGAAGAAGGCGGGGCGAGCTCCTACAATGAGCAGTTCTTC. It is translated as CSVEEGGASSYNEQFF.